The 27 T cell receptor beta chains presented below share a single source sample, sequenced in a study of blood T cell repertoires in COVID-19. Sequencing was performed with immunoSEQ multiplex PCR; in TCRdb, only in-frame clones are kept and a portion is missing. Here the sample spans approximately 82,000 clones, roughly four fifths being singletons. Sequenced input: peripheral blood. Source of these receptors: a woman between 65 and 79 years old with acute or convalescent COVID-19.

This clone appeared a few times. The chain employs TRBV14 and TRBJ2-2; 12 positions match TRBD2. CDR1 SGHDN and CDR2 FVKESK come from the germline V gene. This CDR3 is 16 amino acids long. The V segment lost 4 bases and the J segment 6 bases; nucleotides outside the gene matches: 6. CDR3 protein: CASSPLLAGGSGELFF. The CDR3 DNA is TGTGCCAGCAGCCCCTTACTAGCGGGAGGTTCCGGGGAGCTGTTTTTT.

The genes are TRBV6-2 or TRBV6-3 and TRBJ2-1; 12 nucleotides agree with TRBD2. The CDR3 loop spans 15 amino acids. CDR1 is MNHEY, CDR2 SVGEGT, per germline. Unmatched junction bases numbered 8, after V lost 5 bases and J lost 9 bases. The CDR3 nucleotides are TGTGCCAGCAGTACCCGACTAGCGGGAGTGCCTGAGCAGTTCTTC. Its translation: CASSTRLAGVPEQFF.

The chain uses TRBV5-8 and TRBJ1-5; D remains ambiguous. Trimming cost V 2 bases and J 5 bases, with 14 bases left between them. This CDR3 has 15 residues. CDR1 and CDR2 from the germline V gene are SGHTS and YDEGEE. The CDR3 here is CASSFFARFDQPQHF. DNA of the CDR3: TGTGCCAGCAGCTTTTTTGCCAGATTCGATCAGCCCCAGCATTTT. Together with reference TRBV5-8 and TRBJ1-5, the CDR3 gives the full variable domain: EAGVTQSPTHLIKTRGQQATLRCSPISGHTSVYWYQQALGLGLQFLLWYDEGEERNRGNFPPRFSGRQFPNYSSELNVNALELEDSALYLCASSFFARFDQPQHFGDGTRLSIL.

The chain carries TRBV9 and TRBJ2-2; TRBD2 matches at 10 bases. The CDR3 is 15 amino acids. Germline V lookup: CDR1 SGDLS, CDR2 YYNGEE. The junction had 9 bases not matched to a gene; V was cut back by 8 bases and J by 5 bases. CDR3 sequence: CASSVLAGVTGELFF. The CDR3 DNA reads TGTGCCAGTTCTGTGCTAGCGGGAGTTACCGGGGAGCTGTTTTTT. Together with reference TRBV9 and TRBJ2-2, the CDR3 gives the full variable domain: DSGVTQTPKHLITATGQRVTLRCSPRSGDLSVYWYQQSLDQGLQFLIQYYNGEERAKGNILERFSAQQFPDLHSELNLSSLELGDSALYFCASSVLAGVTGELFFGEGSRLTVL.

The chain combines TRBV15 with TRBJ2-7; a possible D gene is TRBD2 (5 bases). This CDR3 has 13 residues. Deletions cut 4 bases from V and 9 bases from J, with 16 bases between. Germline CDR1 is LNHNV and CDR2 is YYDKDF (reference sequence). The CDR3, as DNA: TGTGCCACCAGCACCCGGACGGGGTTCGGGCAGTACTTC. Translation gives CATSTRTGFGQYF.

The chain's CDR3 is CASSVGGVGYNEQFF. DNA for the CDR3: TGTGCCAGCAGCGTCGGCGGAGTGGGTTACAATGAGCAGTTCTTC. V and J are TRBV7-9 and TRBJ2-1; D remains ambiguous. The CDR3 sequence is 15 residues long. The germline V and J ends were trimmed by 5 bases and 4 bases, with 15 bases remaining between them. The germline V gene has CDR1 SEHNR and CDR2 FQNEAQ (reference sequence). The whole variable domain, remainder taken from reference TRBV7-9 and TRBJ2-1, is DTGVSQNPRHKITKRGQNVTFRCDPISEHNRLYWYRQTLGQGPEFLTYFQNEAQLEKSRLLSDRFSAERPKGSFSTLEIQRTEQGDSAMYLCASSVGGVGYNEQFFGPGTRLTVL.

This sequence joins TRBV2 and TRBJ2-7, with TRBD1 matching 10 bases. J was trimmed by 2 bases and V by 6 bases; bases with no gene match: 7. This CDR3 is built from 15 residues. Germline V gene sequence: CDR1 SNHLY, CDR2 FYNNEI. Here the CDR3 reads CASRRDRGQTYEQYF. The CDR3 DNA sequence: TGTGCCAGCAGACGCGACAGGGGGCAAACCTACGAGCAGTACTTC.

The chain employs TRBV30 and TRBJ1-1; 8 bases match TRBD1. The germline gives CDR1 GTSNPN, CDR2 SVGIG (reference sequence). V trimming: 2 bases; J trimming: 5 bases; junction bases outside the gene matches: 7. CDR3 length equals 14 residues. CDR3 nucleotides: TGTGCCTGGAGTTATACAGGGGGTACGACTGAAGCTTTCTTT. Its protein product is CAWSYTGGTTEAFF.

This clone was found once. This chain connects TRBV19 to TRBJ2-2, with 9 bases identical to TRBD1. The CDR3 is made up of 14 amino acids. After removal of 11 bases from V and 7 bases from J, the junction contained 11 bases not matched to a gene. Germline values: CDR1 LNHDA, CDR2 SQIVND (reference sequence). CDR3 bases: TGTGCCGGAAAACAGGGGGCTGATAGCGGGGAGCTGTTTTTT. It specifies CAGKQGADSGELFF.

The count of this clone is one. V and J are TRBV6-6 and TRBJ2-2; 9 nucleotides agree with TRBD2. Germline trimming cut 5 bases from V and 3 bases from J; bases unmatched to any gene: 10. Per the germline V gene, CDR1 is MNHNY and CDR2 is SVGAGI (reference sequence). CDR3 length: 17 residues. CDR3 in DNA: TGTGCCAGCAGTCTGGGTTCGACTAGCGGTCACACCGGGGAGCTGTTTTTT. Protein sequence: CASSLGSTSGHTGELFF.

This clone was observed a few times. The chain is built from TRBV2 and TRBJ2-7; D perhaps matches TRBD2 (6 bases). Germline V lookup: CDR1 SNHLY, CDR2 FYNNEI. This CDR3 spans 16 amino acids. V lost 1 base and J lost 0, with 13 bases in between. CDR3 sequence: CASSEGWRRGSYEQYF. The CDR3 DNA follows: TGTGCCAGCAGTGAAGGATGGCGGAGGGGCTCCTACGAGCAGTACTTC. The whole variable domain, remainder taken from reference TRBV2 and TRBJ2-7, is EPEVTQTPSHQVTQMGQEVILRCVPISNHLYFYWYRQILGQKVEFLVSFYNNEISEKSEIFDDQFSVERPDGSNFTLKIRSTKLEDSAMYFCASSEGWRRGSYEQYFGPGTRLTVT.

This sequence joins TRBV2 and TRBJ2-1; D unclear. From germline, CDR1 is SNHLY and CDR2 FYNNEI. The length of the CDR3 is 13 residues. Between the trimmed V and J ends, which lost 3 bases and 7 bases, there was a span of 10 bases. The CDR3 here is CASSDSGWNEQFF. The CDR3 DNA reads TGTGCCAGCAGTGACTCGGGTTGGAATGAGCAGTTCTTC.

V is TRBV7-2 and J is TRBJ1-1, with 10 bases that match TRBD1. The ends lost 4 bases at V and 5 bases at J; junction bases unmatched: 4. This CDR3 region has 14 residues. The germline V gene encodes CDR1 SGHTA and CDR2 FQGNSA. The CDR3 spells CASSSRQGATEAFF. DNA of the CDR3: TGTGCCAGCAGCTCGCGACAGGGGGCAACTGAAGCTTTCTTT.

V gene TRBV28 combines with J gene TRBJ1-1; D ambiguous. The germline V gene encodes CDR1 MDHEN and CDR2 SYDVKM. V lost 6 bases and J lost 6, with 14 bases in between. This CDR3 spans 13 amino acids. The CDR3 loop is CASSLVWEAEAFF. As DNA, the CDR3 is TGTGCCAGCAGCCTCGTATGGGAGGCTGAAGCTTTCTTT.

The chain recombines TRBV3-1 (or the pseudogene TRBV3-2) with TRBJ2-7; D is unresolved. Looked up from germline, CDR1 is LGHDT and CDR2 is YNNKEL (reference sequence). Trimming left V 5 bases short and J 0 bases short, with 14 bases between. This CDR3 region has 15 residues. The CDR3 nucleotides are TGTGCCAGCAGCGGTTTCAGCGCACTCTCCTACGAGCAGTACTTC. Encoded protein: CASSGFSALSYEQYF.

V and J are TRBV4-1 and TRBJ2-1; 8 bases align to TRBD1. The junction had 15 bases not matched to a gene; V was cut back by 4 bases and J by 7 bases. This CDR3 region has 17 residues. Looked up from germline, CDR1 is MGHRA and CDR2 is YSYEKL. The CDR3 region has the DNA TGCGCCAGCAGCCCACCCCCCTCCGGGACAGGAGTAAATGAGCAGTTCTTC. Residues: CASSPPPSGTGVNEQFF.

The chain is built from TRBV5-1 and TRBJ2-7, with 8 bases fitting TRBD1. Germline CDR1 and CDR2: SGHRS and YFSETQ. The V and J ends lost 1 base and 4 bases, in that order; junction bases with no gene match: 7. The CDR3 totals 15 residues. Here the CDR3 reads CASSLSGGYVYEQYF. CDR3 nucleotides: TGCGCCAGCAGCTTGTCAGGGGGCTACGTTTACGAGCAGTACTTC.

The chain links TRBV29-1 to TRBJ1-1; 7 bases map to TRBD1. With V trimmed by 1 base and J by 0 bases, 8 bases remained unmatched. The germline V gene encodes CDR1 SQVTM and CDR2 ANQGSEA. The CDR3 extends over 16 amino acids. CDR3 DNA sequence: TGCAGCGTTGAAGGGCGCAGGGGGTACATGAACACTGAAGCTTTCTTT. This gives the protein CSVEGRRGYMNTEAFF.

The chain joins TRBV7-2 to TRBJ2-1; 9 bases are a match to TRBD2. Germline CDR1 is SGHTA and CDR2 is FQGNSA. The CDR3 has 16 amino acids. The V gene end was trimmed by 2 bases and the J gene end by 9 bases; junction bases not matched to a gene: 11. The CDR3 here is CASSLSGGRALSEQFF. CDR3 nucleotides: TGTGCCAGCAGCTTATCCGGCGGGAGGGCCTTAAGTGAGCAGTTCTTC. Supplemented by reference TRBV7-2 and TRBJ2-1, the full variable domain reads GAGVSQSPSNKVTEKGKDVELRCDPISGHTALYWYRQSLGQGLEFLIYFQGNSAPDKSGLPSDRFSAERTGGSVSTLTIQRTQQEDSAVYLCASSLSGGRALSEQFFGPGTRLTVL.

This clone came up once. The J gene is TRBJ2-5, the V gene TRBV27; TRBD1 is a possible D gene (5 bases). With 6 bases removed from V and 5 bases from J, the gap between germline ends came to 10 bases. CDR3 length: 12 residues. CDR1 and CDR2 (germline): MNHEY, SMNVEV (reference sequence). In DNA form, the CDR3 reads TGTGCCAGCAGCCCGTCAGGGGAGACCCAGTACTTC. It encodes CASSPSGETQYF.

The rearrangement joins TRBV29-1 to TRBJ1-5, with TRBD1 matching over 7 bases. CDR1 and CDR2 from the germline V gene are SQVTM and ANQGSEA. The V gene end was trimmed by 4 bases and the J gene end by 6 bases; junction bases not matched to a gene: 6. This CDR3 region has 13 residues. The DNA of the CDR3 is TGCAGCGTTGGCAGGGGGATTGGTCAGCCCCAGCATTTT. The encoded protein is CSVGRGIGQPQHF.

The chain recombines TRBV12-3 or TRBV12-4 with TRBJ2-2; weak D call: TRBD2 (5 bases). CDR3 length: 13 residues. Trimming pared 5 bases from V and 7 bases from J, leaving 11 bases between. Here the CDR3 DNA reads TGTGCCAGCAGTCCGACCGCGGGCGGGGAGCTGTTTTTT. It translates to CASSPTAGGELFF.

CDR3 nucleotides: TGCGCCAGCAGTCTCGGACATGGGGGAGGTGACACTGAAGCTTTCTTT. This translates into CASSLGHGGGDTEAFF. This rearrangement joins TRBV5-1 to TRBJ1-1, with TRBD1 as a possible D gene (5 bases). Germline CDR1 reads SGHRS; CDR2 reads YFSETQ. CDR3 length equals 16 residues. Deletions cut 5 bases from V and 3 bases from J, with 20 bases between.

Only a few counts were recorded for this clone. The gene calls are TRBV5-6 and TRBJ1-1; TRBD1 matches 9 bases. The CDR3 runs 17 residues. Germline V CDR1 and CDR2: SGHDT, YYEEEE. J lost 1 base, V lost 3 bases, and 10 bases had no gene match. The CDR3 sequence: CASSSQGAPAGNTEAFF. The CDR3, as DNA: TGTGCCAGCAGCTCACAGGGGGCGCCGGCGGGGAACACTGAAGCTTTCTTT.

The J gene is TRBJ1-6, the V gene TRBV15; 7 nucleotides align to TRBD1. The V gene's germline CDR1 is LNHNV and CDR2 YYDKDF (reference sequence). The CDR3 has 13 amino acids. V shed 7 bases and J 6 bases; nucleotides not matched to a gene: 3. The DNA of the CDR3 is TGTGCCACCACCCGGGACAGTAATTCACCCCTCCACTTT. As protein: CATTRDSNSPLHF.

This clone has a single count. V gene TRBV5-4 combines with J gene TRBJ2-3, with D possibly being TRBD2 (5 bases). The CDR3 totals 16 residues. Trimming left V 1 base short and J 2 bases short, with 14 bases between. Germline-derived CDR1 and CDR2 are SGHNT and YYREEE (reference sequence). The CDR3 loop reads CASSLPSRYDTDTQYF. The CDR3 DNA reads TGTGCCAGCAGCTTGCCTAGCAGATACGACACAGATACGCAGTATTTT. Filled out from reference TRBV5-4 and TRBJ2-3, the complete variable domain reads ETGVTQSPTHLIKTRGQQVTLRCSSQSGHNTVSWYQQALGQGPQFIFQYYREEENGRGNFPPRFSGLQFPNYSSELNVNALELDDSALYLCASSLPSRYDTDTQYFGPGTRLTVL.

The chain links TRBV5-5 to TRBJ2-7; D perhaps matches TRBD1 (5 bases). CDR3 length: 15 residues. In germline, CDR1 is SGHKS, CDR2 YYEKEE (reference sequence). V was trimmed by 0 bases and J by 0 bases, leaving 10 bases between them. In DNA form, the CDR3 reads TGTGCCAGCAGCTTGGAGGGGCAGGACTCCTACGAGCAGTACTTC. This gives the protein CASSLEGQDSYEQYF.